The 24 T cell receptor beta chains below come from one sample, sequenced in a study of blood T cell repertoires in COVID-19 (TCRdb year 2020). The library relied on the immunoSEQ multiplex PCR assay. TCRdb holds this immuneACCESS table with in-frame rearrangements only. Some clones are missing; in checked studies, unresolved V genes explain under half, and the rest has no known cause. The sample data list 180,000 or so clones, and roughly 86% of these were observed just once. Of the sample, 0.99% falls within the top ten clones. Input material: peripheral blood. The receptors were sampled from a man younger than 35 with acute or convalescent COVID-19.

The DNA of the CDR3 is TGTGCCAGCAGCAAACCCCGGGGGGCCACCGGGGAGCTGTTTTTT. Translating it yields CASSKPRGATGELFF. The chain employs TRBV21-1 and TRBJ2-2; the DNA was not compared with TRBD2, the D call given in the table. TRBV21-1 constitutes a pseudogene. The CDR3 extends over 15 amino acids.

This clone showed up just once. V is TRBV9 and J is TRBJ1-1; TRBD1 is a possible D gene (5 bases). CDR3 size: 17 residues. V dropped 3 bases and J dropped 0 bases, with 18 bases sitting between them. The germline V gene encodes CDR1 SGDLS and CDR2 YYNGEE. The CDR3 region has the DNA TGTGCCAGCAGCGCACTCTCGGGGGTAGAAGTGAACACTGAAGCTTTCTTT. Its translation is CASSALSGVEVNTEAFF.

The V gene is TRBV15, the J gene TRBJ2-1; TRBD2 matches 13 bases. Germline-derived CDR1 and CDR2 are LNHNV and YYDKDF (reference sequence). This CDR3 is built from 17 residues. The J segment lost 5 bases and the V segment lost 1 base, leaving 5 bases of the junction unmatched. CDR3 loop: CATSRGTSGGPNNEQFF. CDR3 DNA: TGTGCCACCAGCAGAGGGACTAGCGGGGGACCCAACAATGAGCAGTTCTTC.

This chain connects TRBV5-1 to TRBJ1-4, with unresolved D. This CDR3 is built from 15 residues. Trimming removed 1 base at V and 2 bases at J, with 9 bases between. Germline assignment: CDR1 SGHRS and CDR2 YFSETQ. The CDR3 sequence is CASSLFESTNEKLFF. The DNA for the CDR3 is TGCGCCAGCAGCTTGTTTGAGTCGACTAATGAAAAACTGTTTTTT. The full variable domain, completed using reference TRBV5-1 and TRBJ1-4, is KAGVTQTPRYLIKTRGQQVTLSCSPISGHRSVSWYQQTPGQGLQFLFEYFSETQRNKGNFPGRFSGRQFSNSRSEMNVSTLELGDSALYLCASSLFESTNEKLFFGSGTQLSVL.

This clone was counted once. V gene TRBV10-3 combines with J gene TRBJ2-5; 11 bases align to TRBD1. Trimming at V came to 6 bases and at J to 4 bases, leaving 4 bases not matched to a gene. Germline assignment: CDR1 ENHRY and CDR2 SYGVKD. The CDR3 covers 14 residues. The CDR3 nucleotides read TGTGCCATCAGCCCGGGACAGGGGGGAGAGACCCAGTACTTC. Translated: CAISPGQGGETQYF.

This clone showed up just once. The gene calls are TRBV30 and TRBJ1-5; D is undetermined. This CDR3 comprises 14 residues. From germline, CDR1 is GTSNPN and CDR2 SVGIG (reference sequence). V was shortened by 2 bases and J by 2 bases, with 10 bases between the two germline ends. The CDR3 here is CAWSNGQGNQPQHF. As DNA, the CDR3 is TGTGCCTGGAGTAACGGCCAGGGCAATCAGCCCCAGCATTTT.

The V gene is TRBV7-9, the J gene TRBJ1-5, with a possible D match to TRBD1 (5 bases). V lost 1 base and J lost 0, with 10 bases in between. The CDR3 is made up of 16 amino acids. CDR1 is SEHNR, CDR2 FQNEAQ, per germline (reference sequence). CDR3 nucleotide sequence: TGTGCCAGCAGCTTAGGTGGGGCTCATAGCAATCAGCCCCAGCATTTT. Its protein is CASSLGGAHSNQPQHF.

J is TRBJ2-7 and V is TRBV5-1; 7 bases line up with TRBD1. CDR1 and CDR2 from the germline V gene are SGHRS and YFSETQ. This CDR3 spans 13 amino acids. The trim removed 4 bases at V and 4 bases at J, leaving 5 bases unmatched. CDR3 protein: CASSVGTEYEQYF. The CDR3 DNA follows: TGCGCCAGCAGCGTGGGGACAGAGTACGAGCAGTACTTC.

The J gene is TRBJ2-7, the V gene TRBV14; the D gene is possibly TRBD2 (6 bases). V lost 0 bases and J 0 bases, leaving 6 bases between the germline ends. CDR1 is SGHDN and CDR2 is FVKESK in the germline V gene. The CDR3 has 14 residues. This chain's CDR3 is CASSQDGSSYEQYV. The CDR3 DNA reads TGTGCCAGCAGCCAAGACGGGAGCTCCTACGAGCAGTACGTC.

The chain employs TRBV21-1 and TRBJ2-1; the table's D call, TRBD1, was not checked against the DNA. TRBV21-1 corresponds to a pseudogene. The CDR3 extends over 17 amino acids. The CDR3 DNA reads as TGTGCCAGCAGCCTAAAGACAGGGGAAGCAGGCTACAATGAGCAGTTCTTC. Amino acids: CASSLKTGEAGYNEQFF.

This clone was seen a single time. The chain has TRBV29-1 and TRBJ1-2, with 9 bases fitting TRBD1. CDR3 length: 14 residues. The trim removed 4 bases at V and 8 bases at J, leaving 11 bases unmatched. From germline, CDR1 is SQVTM and CDR2 ANQGSEA. Written as DNA, the CDR3 is TGCAGCGTTGCCCCGGGACAGGGAGAGGTGGGCTACACCTTC. It specifies CSVAPGQGEVGYTF.

The V call is TRBV10-3, the J call TRBJ2-1; TRBD1 aligns across 8 bases. V was pared by 4 bases and J by 4 bases, with 12 bases of the junction left unmatched. Germline CDR1 and CDR2: ENHRY and SYGVKD. CDR3 length: 17 residues. The CDR3 nucleotides are TGTGCCATCAGTGGCGGACAGGGAAGTCTTGGGTACAATGAGCAGTTCTTC. Translated: CAISGGQGSLGYNEQFF.

The chain links TRBV28 to TRBJ2-3; no reliable D call. Trimming removed 5 bases from V and 7 bases from J, with 10 bases in between. CDR3 length: 12 residues. CDR1 is MDHEN and CDR2 is SYDVKM in the germline V gene. CDR3 DNA sequence: TGTGCCAGCAGTACTCCCCCCAATACGCAGTATTTT. Its translation: CASSTPPNTQYF.

This clone was seen just once. This CDR3 reads CASSDGTGYLRSNSPLHF. In nucleotides, the CDR3 is TGTGCCAGCAGCGACGGGACAGGGTACCTCCGGTCCAATTCACCCCTCCACTTT. This chain links TRBV25-1 with TRBJ1-6, with 9 bases matching TRBD1. The trim removed 6 bases at V and 7 bases at J, leaving 16 bases unmatched. The CDR3 runs to 18 residues. Germline-derived CDR1 and CDR2 are MGHDK and SYGVNS.

The chain employs TRBV2 and TRBJ2-2, with 7 bases aligning to TRBD1. With V trimmed by 7 bases and J by 2 bases, 7 bases remained unmatched. Germline CDR1 and CDR2: SNHLY and FYNNEI. There are 15 residues in the CDR3. The CDR3 loop is CASTRQGENTGELFF. The DNA for the CDR3 is TGTGCCAGCACAAGACAGGGAGAAAACACCGGGGAGCTGTTTTTT.

CDR3 amino acids: CSVDVQGYEQYF. DNA for the CDR3: TGCAGCGTTGATGTCCAGGGATACGAGCAGTACTTC. The chain joins TRBV29-1 to TRBJ2-7, with a tentative D call TRBD1 (5 bases). This CDR3 comprises 12 residues. The V end lost 3 bases, the J end lost 4 bases, and 10 bases lay between the germline ends. Germline V gene sequence: CDR1 SQVTM, CDR2 ANQGSEA.

The chain uses TRBV12-5 and TRBJ1-5; D is unresolved. The CDR3 consists of 18 residues. Deletions cut 0 bases from V and 7 bases from J, with 22 bases between. In germline, CDR1 is LGHNT, CDR2 FRNRAP. CDR3 DNA sequence: TGTGCTAGTGGTTTGGTACCGGATGGAGTCACGGGAGGACAGCCCCAGCATTTT. Amino acids: CASGLVPDGVTGGQPQHF. Full variable domain (remainder filled in from reference TRBV12-5 and TRBJ1-5): DARVTQTPRHKVTEMGQEVTMRCQPILGHNTVFWYRQTMMQGLELLAYFRNRAPLDDSGMPKDRFSAEMPDATLATLKIQPSEPRDSAVYFCASGLVPDGVTGGQPQHFGDGTRLSIL.

The rearrangement joins TRBV5-1 to TRBJ1-1; D unclear. The CDR3 has 13 amino acids. The germline gives CDR1 SGHRS, CDR2 YFSETQ. Trimming took off 2 bases at V and 4 bases at J, with 9 bases between the two ends. CDR3 sequence: CASSFGSGTEAFF. CDR3 coding DNA: TGCGCCAGCAGCTTTGGGTCGGGCACTGAAGCTTTCTTT.

J is TRBJ1-2 and V is TRBV6-5; TRBD1 matches 8 bases. The CDR3 runs 15 residues. Germline-derived CDR1 and CDR2 are MNHEY and SVGAGI. J lost 8 bases, V lost 5 bases, and 13 bases had no gene match. The CDR3 DNA reads as TGTGCCAGCAGTCCTCAGAGGCAGGGGGCTTTGGGCTACACCTTC. This codes for CASSPQRQGALGYTF.

About this clone: An end of the junction differs from the germline gene, which may be a read error. The gene calls are TRBV10-2 and TRBJ1-4, with TRBD1 as a possible D gene (5 bases). Germline CDR1 WSHSY, CDR2 SAAADI. This CDR3 comprises 15 residues. CDR3 residues: CASSELGGTIEKLFF. CDR3 DNA sequence: TGCGCCAGCAGTGAATTGGGGGGAACTATTGAAAAACTGTTTTTT.

This chain connects TRBV11-2 to TRBJ2-7; D ambiguous. The CDR3 has 14 amino acids. CDR1 and CDR2 (germline): SGHAT, FQNNGV. V lost 1 base and J 3 bases, leaving 10 bases between the germline ends. CDR3 coding DNA: TGTGCCAGCAGCTTAGTGTCCAGGATCTACGAGCAGTACTTC. The encoded protein is CASSLVSRIYEQYF.

V gene TRBV30 combines with J gene TRBJ2-3; TRBD2 matches 8 bases. Germline CDR1 GTSNPN, CDR2 SVGIG (reference sequence). CDR3 length equals 14 residues. J gave up 4 bases and V 3 bases, and 6 bases lay outside the gene matches. The CDR3 spells CAWSPGLGADTQYF. In DNA, the CDR3 is TGTGCCTGGAGCCCGGGACTAGGGGCAGATACGCAGTATTTT.

This chain joins TRBV27 and TRBJ2-1, with TRBD2 matching 8 bases. This CDR3 spans 16 amino acids. Germline V gives CDR1 MNHEY, CDR2 SMNVEV (reference sequence). Trimming at V came to 5 bases and at J to 0 bases, leaving 6 bases not matched to a gene. The DNA for the CDR3 is TGTGCCAGCAGTGAGCAGCGGGGGTTCTCCTACAATGAGCAGTTCTTC. As protein: CASSEQRGFSYNEQFF.

This clone was seen a single time. This chain links TRBV7-9 with TRBJ2-7; D may be TRBD2 (5 bases). The germline CDR1 and CDR2 sequences are SEHNR and FQNEAQ (reference sequence). V was clipped by 4 bases and J by 3 bases, with 28 bases between them. This CDR3 has 19 residues. The CDR3 DNA reads as TGTGCCAGCAGCTCTAGTAAGGCCCCACGGACTGCCGAATACTACGAGCAGTACTTC. Translating it yields CASSSSKAPRTAEYYEQYF.